One sample yielded the 8 T cell receptor beta chains listed below, sequenced in a study of Graves' ophthalmopathy and Graves' hyperthyroidism. RNA served as the template for amplifying TCR beta CDR3 regions. First-round RT-PCR used HTBI primers; second-round multiplex PCR followed. One entry per CDR3 protein results from TCRdb running MiXCR on the multiplex PCR reads. The sample holds about 390,000 distinct CDR3 sequences; about 18% are singletons and the top ten take 2.4%. The material sequenced was peripheral blood. These receptors all stem from an adult woman with stable Graves' hyperthyroidism.

This clonotype was seen repeatedly, ten times or more. The J gene is TRBJ2-7, the V gene TRBV27; a possible D gene is TRBD2 (5 bases). The germline V and J ends were trimmed by 6 bases and 1 base, with 19 bases remaining between them. The CDR3 has 16 residues. Germline CDR1 MNHEY, CDR2 SMNVEV (reference sequence). The CDR3 DNA is TGTGCCAGCAGAAAACGGTTGGACTCAATGTCCTACGAGCAGTACTTC. It codes for CASRKRLDSMSYEQYF.

This clonotype was seen many times. This rearrangement joins TRBV6-2 or TRBV6-3 to TRBJ2-2, with D possibly TRBD2 on 6 matching bases. The V and J ends lost 0 bases and 3 bases respectively, with 20 bases between them. The length of the CDR3 is 19 residues. Germline CDR1 MNHEY, CDR2 SVGEGT. The DNA for the CDR3 is TGTGCCAGCAGTTACTCGATTCTATTAACGGGACTTTACACCGGGGAGCTGTTTTTT. The encoded protein is CASSYSILLTGLYTGELFF.

In this sample, this clonotype turned up many times. This chain connects TRBV6-5 to TRBJ2-6; no clear D. V gave up 4 bases and J gave up 5 bases, with 9 bases separating them. Germline V gene data show CDR1 as MNHEY and CDR2 as SVGAGI. This CDR3 has 14 residues. The CDR3 DNA reads as TGTGCCAGCAGTTTCTCCGACAGGGCCAACGTCCTGACTTTC. As protein: CASSFSDRANVLTF.

Ten or more counts support this clonotype. The rearrangement links TRBV5-1 to TRBJ1-6; D is ambiguous. The CDR3 is 15 residues long. The germline CDR1 and CDR2 sequences are SGHRS and YFSETQ. Between the trimmed V and J ends, which lost 1 base and 9 bases, there was a span of 14 bases. The CDR3 DNA sequence: TGCGCCAGCAGCTTGAGGAATGGGGTCGGTTCACCCCTCCACTTT. This encodes CASSLRNGVGSPLHF. The entire variable domain, with the rest obtained from reference TRBV5-1 and TRBJ1-6, is as follows: KAGVTQTPRYLIKTRGQQVTLSCSPISGHRSVSWYQQTPGQGLQFLFEYFSETQRNKGNFPGRFSGRQFSNSRSEMNVSTLELGDSALYLCASSLRNGVGSPLHFGNGTRLTVT.

Comments on this clonotype: This clone may be a read error of a much larger clone one base away. The chain couples TRBV20-1 to TRBJ2-5; D tentatively fits TRBD1 or TRBD2 (5 bases each). The CDR3 is made up of 13 amino acids. V was shortened by 0 bases and J by 7 bases, with 12 bases between the two germline ends. The germline V gene encodes CDR1 DFQATT and CDR2 SNEGSKA (reference sequence). CDR3 protein: CSARDGGTVTQYF. The CDR3 nucleotides read TGCAGTGCTAGAGATGGGGGAACGGTGACCCAGTACTTC.

The chain employs TRBV6-1 and TRBJ1-6; 11 positions match TRBD1. From germline, CDR1 is MNHNS and CDR2 SASEGT. V lost 6 bases and J lost 6; bases outside the gene matches: 7. This CDR3 has 16 amino acids. CDR3 sequence reads: CASRTGTGGINSPLHF. CDR3 in DNA: TGTGCCAGCAGGACAGGGACAGGGGGAATTAATTCACCCCTCCACTTT.

This clonotype appeared many times. The chain combines TRBV12-3 or TRBV12-4 with TRBJ2-7, with 7 positions matching TRBD2. The CDR3 is 19 amino acids. J was trimmed by 2 bases and V by 5 bases; bases with no gene match: 21. This CDR3 reads CASSLSQYVLERDAYEQYF. CDR3 sequence (DNA): TGTGCCAGCAGTCTATCCCAATACGTTCTGGAGCGGGATGCCTACGAGCAGTACTTC.

This clonotype was picked up many times. This chain links TRBV24-1 with TRBJ2-2, with 7 bases matching TRBD1. CDR1 KGHDR and CDR2 SFDVKD come from the germline V gene. Trimming took 10 bases from V and 1 from J; bases not matched to a gene: 8. The CDR3 consists of 15 residues. In DNA form, the CDR3 reads TGTGCCACGCAAGGGACAGACCGGAACACCGGGGAGCTGTTTTTT. It specifies CATQGTDRNTGELFF.